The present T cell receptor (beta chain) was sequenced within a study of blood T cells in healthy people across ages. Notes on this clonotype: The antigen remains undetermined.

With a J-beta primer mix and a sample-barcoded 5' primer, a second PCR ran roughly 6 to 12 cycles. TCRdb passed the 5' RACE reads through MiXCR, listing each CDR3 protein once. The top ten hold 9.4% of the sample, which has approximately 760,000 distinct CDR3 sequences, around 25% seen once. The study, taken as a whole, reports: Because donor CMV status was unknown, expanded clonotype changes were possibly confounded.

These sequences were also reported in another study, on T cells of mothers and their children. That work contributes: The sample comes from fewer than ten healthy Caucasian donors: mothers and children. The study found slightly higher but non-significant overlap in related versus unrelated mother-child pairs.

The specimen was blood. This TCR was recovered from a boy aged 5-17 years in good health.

The CDR3 protein is CSVEGGGSTDTQYF. In DNA form, the CDR3 reads TGCAGCGTTGAAGGCGGGGGTAGCACAGATACGCAGTATTTT. The rearrangement uses TRBV29-1 and TRBJ2-3; 7 bases are shared with TRBD2. Losses at the gene ends were 1 base for V and 0 bases for J; bases not matched to a gene: 1. Germline V lookup: CDR1 SQVTM, CDR2 ANQGSEA. The CDR3 loop spans 14 amino acids.